These T cell receptor beta chains were read from a single sample in a study of blood T cell repertoires in COVID-19. Only in-frame clones appear in the TCRdb table, and some are missing; sequencing was by immunoSEQ multiplex PCR. The data contain 150,000 to 200,000 clones, 86% of them singletons. Sequenced sample: peripheral blood. The receptors shown here come from a woman aged 60-70 years with COVID-19, enrolled during active disease. The CDR3 runs from the conserved cysteine through the conserved F or W. The order of the fields is V gene, J gene, CDR3 protein.

TRBV28	TRBJ1-2	CASRTGVYGYTF
TRBV7-9	TRBJ2-7	CASSFNGGDRRSYEQYF
TRBV9	TRBJ1-3	CASSVDPGGSGNTIYF
TRBV11-2	TRBJ2-1	CASSLVPDEQFF
TRBV29-1	TRBJ2-7	CSVDQGVLGYEQYF
TRBV9	TRBJ1-2	CASSPTISPADGYTF
TRBV19	TRBJ1-1	CASSIGGENTEAFF
TRBV28	TRBJ1-4	CASSLEVAGGNEKLFF
TRBV7-2	TRBJ2-3	CASSLGLGFGGGGTDTQYF
TRBV29-1	TRBJ2-3	CSVPKRRSTDTQYF
TRBV5-1	TRBJ2-5	CASSSRTGKETQYF
TRBV12-3/TRBV12-4	TRBJ1-1	CASSPRAGVEAFF
TRBV28	TRBJ2-7	CASSFYGGGLSSYEQYF
TRBV4-3	TRBJ1-1	CASSHPEGGDTEAFF
TRBV7-7	TRBJ2-3	CASSLGAGITDTQYF
TRBV12-3/TRBV12-4	TRBJ1-2	CASSDSNYGYTF
TRBV5-4	TRBJ1-2	CAAEGYTF